The 19 T cell receptor beta chains listed next were all sequenced from one sample in a study of identical twins (TCRdb year 2016). To prepare the library, 5' RACE was applied. The instrument given in TCRdb is Illumina HiSeq 2000. In-frame beta chains were kept once TCRdb had trimmed the public reads at Q25 with fastp and called clones with MiXCR. Each CDR3 protein appears once, grouped with its most common genes and DNA. The sample table records hundreds of thousands of distinct CDR3 sequences; 20% to 25% of these occur just once. Approximately 0.48% of the sample is held by the ten biggest clonotypes. These data also featured in a second study, about yellow fever vaccine responses in identical twins.

Input material: CD4+ T cells sorted from blood. The source of these receptors is a young woman in good health.

This clonotype was seen more than once but under ten times. The genes are TRBV28 and TRBJ2-4, with D possibly matching TRBD1 (6 bases). Germline CDR1 MDHEN, CDR2 SYDVKM. The CDR3 sequence is 20 residues long. V dropped 3 bases and J dropped 1 base, with 25 bases sitting between them. CDR3: CASSFGPGAGETGAKNIQYF. DNA of the CDR3: TGTGCCAGCAGTTTTGGCCCCGGGGCAGGGGAAACGGGTGCCAAAAACATTCAGTACTTC.

The rearrangement uses TRBV20-1 and TRBJ2-3, with 13 bases aligning to TRBD2. CDR3 length equals 13 residues. V was pared by 8 bases and J by 4 bases, with 3 bases of the junction left unmatched. Germline V CDR1 and CDR2: DFQATT, SNEGSKA (reference sequence). The CDR3 loop reads CSKTSGGSDTQYF. CDR3 DNA: TGCAGTAAGACTAGCGGGGGGTCAGATACGCAGTATTTT.

For the CDR3, the DNA is TGTGCCAGCAGCCACCACTTGGGGAGGACCTACAATGAGCAGTTCTTC. It yields the protein CASSHHLGRTYNEQFF. The chain is built from TRBV11-1 and TRBJ2-1; weak D call: TRBD2 (6 bases). CDR3 length: 16 amino acids. Germline-derived CDR1 and CDR2 are SGHAT and FQDESV (reference sequence). V was trimmed by 5 bases and J by 2 bases, leaving 16 bases between them.

The chain is built from TRBV24-1 and TRBJ2-3; D unclear. CDR1 is KGHDR and CDR2 is SFDVKD in the germline V gene. The CDR3 is 13 amino acids. Trimming took 5 bases from V and 0 from J, leaving 5 bases between them. The chain's CDR3 is CATSAPSTDTQYF. The CDR3 bases are TGTGCCACCAGTGCCCCTAGCACAGATACGCAGTATTTT.

The table lists this clonotype with many counts. The chain employs TRBV4-1 and TRBJ2-1; D remains ambiguous. The CDR3 covers 13 residues. V shed 4 bases and J shed 9 bases, with 13 bases lying between them. The germline gives CDR1 MGHRA, CDR2 YSYEKL. The CDR3 region has the DNA TGCGCCAGCAGCCTCCCTCCGCGAAGTGAGCAGTTCTTC. It yields the protein CASSLPPRSEQFF.

This clonotype was counted only a few times. V is TRBV6-1 and J is TRBJ2-3; no clear D. The germline CDR1 and CDR2 sequences are MNHNS and SASEGT. Trimming stripped 8 bases from V and 0 bases from J, with 12 bases between. This CDR3 contains 14 residues. CDR3 nucleotide sequence: TGTGCCAGCCGATCGGAACCTAGCACAGATACGCAGTATTTT. It specifies CASRSEPSTDTQYF.

J is TRBJ2-1 and V is TRBV12-5, with a tentative D call TRBD1 (5 bases). V was pared by 1 base and J by 1 base, with 8 bases between. Germline V lookup: CDR1 LGHNT, CDR2 FRNRAP. There are 15 residues in the CDR3. As DNA, the CDR3 is TGTGCTAGTGGTTTGGGGACACTTTCCTACAATGAGCAGTTCTTC. It codes for CASGLGTLSYNEQFF. Full variable domain (outside the CDR3, taken from reference TRBV12-5 and TRBJ2-1): DARVTQTPRHKVTEMGQEVTMRCQPILGHNTVFWYRQTMMQGLELLAYFRNRAPLDDSGMPKDRFSAEMPDATLATLKIQPSEPRDSAVYFCASGLGTLSYNEQFFGPGTRLTVL.

The chain is built from TRBV9 and TRBJ2-1; D is undetermined. V lost 0 bases, J lost 8 bases, and 15 bases lay in between. This CDR3 region has 15 residues. Per germline, CDR1 SGDLS and CDR2 YYNGEE. The DNA for the CDR3 is TGTGCCAGCAGCGTAGCTGGCGGTGGCCCGGATGAGCAGTTCTTC. Protein product: CASSVAGGGPDEQFF.

The chain has TRBV5-1 and TRBJ2-2; D uncertain. The length of the CDR3 is 17 residues. Trimming left V 0 bases short and J 4 bases short, with 16 bases between. Germline loops: CDR1 SGHRS, CDR2 YFSETQ. For the CDR3, the DNA is TGCGCCAGCAGCTTGGCCCCGGTGGTAGAGGTCACCGGGGAGCTGTTTTTT. Translation: CASSLAPVVEVTGELFF.

This clonotype was picked up one time. The rearrangement links TRBV7-8 to TRBJ2-7, with D perhaps matching TRBD1 or TRBD2 (5 bases each). This CDR3 is 14 amino acids long. The ends were cut back, 5 bases at V and 3 bases at J, with 14 bases in the middle. Germline lookup yields CDR1 SGHVS and CDR2 FQNEAQ. The CDR3 spells CASSIPGRSYEQYV. CDR3 coding DNA: TGTGCCAGCAGCATACCGGGACGGAGCTACGAGCAGTACGTC.

The chain combines TRBV5-1 with TRBJ2-5, with 11 bases lining up with TRBD2. The CDR3 is 17 residues long. J lost 2 bases, V lost 4 bases, and 10 bases had no gene match. The V gene's germline CDR1 is SGHRS and CDR2 YFSETQ. The DNA of the CDR3 is TGCGCCAGCAGCAAAGCCCCGACTAGCGGGACACAAGAGACCCAGTACTTC. Its translation is CASSKAPTSGTQETQYF.

Here the CDR3 DNA reads TGTGCCAGCAGTGAAGATGCTTTAAAGAACGAGCAGTACTTC. As protein: CASSEDALKNEQYF. The chain has TRBV2 and TRBJ2-7; D unclear. Germline V gives CDR1 SNHLY, CDR2 FYNNEI. This CDR3 has 14 residues. With 1 base removed from V and 5 bases from J, the gap between germline ends came to 12 bases.

This clonotype was found a few times. V gene TRBV2 combines with J gene TRBJ2-2; tentatively, D is TRBD1 (6 bases). In germline, CDR1 is SNHLY, CDR2 FYNNEI. This CDR3 has 15 residues. Trimming took off 9 bases at V and 2 bases at J, with 16 bases between the two ends. The chain's CDR3 is CARKGGTSNTGELFF. Written as DNA, the CDR3 is TGTGCCAGAAAAGGGGGTACTAGTAACACCGGGGAGCTGTTTTTT. Filled out from reference TRBV2 and TRBJ2-2, the complete variable domain reads EPEVTQTPSHQVTQMGQEVILRCVPISNHLYFYWYRQILGQKVEFLVSFYNNEISEKSEIFDDQFSVERPDGSNFTLKIRSTKLEDSAMYFCARKGGTSNTGELFFGEGSRLTVL.

CDR3 amino acids: CSASGDPSYEQYV. The CDR3, as DNA: TGCAGTGCTAGCGGGGACCCCTCCTACGAGCAGTACGTC. The genes are TRBV20-1 and TRBJ2-7; perhaps D is TRBD1 or TRBD2 (5 bases each). Trimming removed 3 bases at V and 0 bases at J, with 9 bases between. Per the germline V gene, CDR1 is DFQATT and CDR2 is SNEGSKA (reference sequence). CDR3 length: 13 residues.

V and J are TRBV12-3 or TRBV12-4 and TRBJ2-5; D is possibly TRBD2 (6 bases). This CDR3 has 17 amino acids. V lost 0 bases to trimming and J lost 6 bases, with 20 bases between them. The CDR3 here is CASSLATAWGVGKTQYF. In nucleotides, the CDR3 is TGTGCCAGCAGTTTAGCTACGGCATGGGGGGTCGGGAAGACCCAGTACTTC.

There are a few counts of this clonotype. The rearrangement joins TRBV27 to TRBJ2-2; D might be TRBD1 (6 bases). The CDR3 totals 16 residues. Germline-derived CDR1 and CDR2 are MNHEY and SMNVEV (reference sequence). The V and J ends lost 5 bases and 1 base respectively, with 14 bases between them. The CDR3 DNA reads TGTGCCAGCAGTGCGTCCGGGACACGGAACACCGGGGAGCTGTTTTTT. Translation: CASSASGTRNTGELFF.

This chain connects TRBV10-3 to TRBJ2-2; TRBD1 is a possible D gene (5 bases). The CDR3 is made up of 14 amino acids. Deletions cut 4 bases from V and 3 bases from J, with 9 bases between. Germline CDR1 ENHRY, CDR2 SYGVKD. As DNA, the CDR3 is TGTGCCATCAGTGGCGACAGTCACACCGGGGAGCTGTTTTTT. As protein: CAISGDSHTGELFF.

This clonotype has a handful of counts. The chain is built from TRBV12-3 or TRBV12-4 and TRBJ2-3; 9 bases are shared with TRBD2. The CDR3 is 14 residues long. J lost 4 bases, V lost 6 bases, and 5 bases had no gene match. Here the CDR3 DNA reads TGTGCCAGCAGCCCGGGACTAGCCGCAGATACGCAGTATTTT. It yields the protein CASSPGLAADTQYF.

The chain is built from TRBV9 and TRBJ2-5; D is ambiguous. The germline V gene has CDR1 SGDLS and CDR2 YYNGEE. The CDR3 has 14 amino acids. Trimming took 0 bases from V and 1 from J, leaving 7 bases between them. The CDR3 DNA sequence: TGTGCCAGCAGCGTAGGTGCCAGCCAAGAGACCCAGTACTTC. Protein product: CASSVGASQETQYF.